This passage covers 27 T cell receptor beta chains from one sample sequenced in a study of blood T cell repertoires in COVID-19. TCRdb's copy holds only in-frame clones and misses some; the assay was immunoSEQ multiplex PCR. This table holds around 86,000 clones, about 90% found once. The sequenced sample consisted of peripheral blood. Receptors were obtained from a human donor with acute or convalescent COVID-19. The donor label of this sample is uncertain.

The CDR3 here is CASSLRLVLYEQYF. CDR3 bases: TGTGCCAGCAGCCTCCGGCTAGTCCTCTACGAGCAGTACTTC. The chain joins TRBV6-2 or TRBV6-3 to TRBJ2-7, with no clear D. CDR3 length: 14 residues. Trimming took 6 bases from V and 3 from J, leaving 15 bases between them. The germline V gene encodes CDR1 MNHEY and CDR2 SVGEGT.

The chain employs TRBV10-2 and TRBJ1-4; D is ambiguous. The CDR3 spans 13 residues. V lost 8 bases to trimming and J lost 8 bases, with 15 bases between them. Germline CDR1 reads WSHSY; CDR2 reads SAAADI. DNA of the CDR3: TGCGCCAGCGGTTGGAGGGAGAAGGAAAAACTGTTTTTT. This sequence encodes CASGWREKEKLFF.

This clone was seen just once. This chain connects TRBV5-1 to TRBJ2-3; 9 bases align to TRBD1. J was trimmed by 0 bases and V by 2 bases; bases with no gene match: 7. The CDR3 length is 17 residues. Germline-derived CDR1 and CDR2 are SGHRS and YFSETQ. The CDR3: CASSLRTGATSTDTQYF. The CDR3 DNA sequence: TGCGCCAGCAGCTTAAGGACAGGGGCAACTAGCACAGATACGCAGTATTTT. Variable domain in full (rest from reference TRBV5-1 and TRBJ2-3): KAGVTQTPRYLIKTRGQQVTLSCSPISGHRSVSWYQQTPGQGLQFLFEYFSETQRNKGNFPGRFSGRQFSNSRSEMNVSTLELGDSALYLCASSLRTGATSTDTQYFGPGTRLTVL.

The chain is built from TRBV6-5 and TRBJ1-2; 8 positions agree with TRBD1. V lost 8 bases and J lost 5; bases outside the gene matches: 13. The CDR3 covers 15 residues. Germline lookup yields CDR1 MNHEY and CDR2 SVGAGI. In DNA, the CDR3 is TGTGCCAGCGGGATGGACAGGGCGGCGTTATATGGCTACACCTTC. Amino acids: CASGMDRAALYGYTF.

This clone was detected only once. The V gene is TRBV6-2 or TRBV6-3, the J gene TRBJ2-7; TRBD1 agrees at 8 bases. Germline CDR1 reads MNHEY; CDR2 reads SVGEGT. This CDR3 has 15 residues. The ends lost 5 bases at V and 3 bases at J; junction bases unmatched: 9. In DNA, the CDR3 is TGTGCCAGCAGTCCATCGACAGGGGCGAGCTACGAGCAGTACTTC. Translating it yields CASSPSTGASYEQYF.

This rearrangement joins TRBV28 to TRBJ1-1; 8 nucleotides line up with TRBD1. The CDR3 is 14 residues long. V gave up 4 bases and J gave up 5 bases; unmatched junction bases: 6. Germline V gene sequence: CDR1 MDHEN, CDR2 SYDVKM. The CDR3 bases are TGTGCCAGCAGTTCAGGGGGCGCGCGGACTGAAGCTTTCTTT. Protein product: CASSSGGARTEAFF.

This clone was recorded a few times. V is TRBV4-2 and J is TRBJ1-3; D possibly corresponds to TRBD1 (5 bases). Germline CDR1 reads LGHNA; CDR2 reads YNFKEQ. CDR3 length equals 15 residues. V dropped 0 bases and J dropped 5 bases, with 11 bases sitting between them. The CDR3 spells CASSQEGLRRNTIYF. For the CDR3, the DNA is TGTGCCAGCAGCCAAGAGGGGCTGAGGCGAAACACCATATATTTT.

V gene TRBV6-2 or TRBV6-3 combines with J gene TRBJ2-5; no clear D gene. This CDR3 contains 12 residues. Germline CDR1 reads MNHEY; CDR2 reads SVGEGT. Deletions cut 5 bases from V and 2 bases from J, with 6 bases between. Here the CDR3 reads CASSNKQETQYF. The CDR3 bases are TGTGCCAGCAGTAACAAACAAGAGACCCAGTACTTC.

The CDR3 loop reads CASAADTQYF. CDR3 sequence (DNA): TGTGCCAGCGCGGCAGATACGCAGTATTTT. V is TRBV6-5 and J is TRBJ2-3; no reliable D call. Trimming took 8 bases from V and 4 from J, leaving 4 bases between them. The length of the CDR3 is 10 residues. From germline, CDR1 is MNHEY and CDR2 SVGAGI.

As DNA, the CDR3 is TGTGCCAGCAGTGACTGGGGCAGGGGGCGCCGGCAAGAGACCCAGTACTTC. Translated: CASSDWGRGRRQETQYF. The V gene is TRBV6-4, the J gene TRBJ2-5; 8 nucleotides line up with TRBD1. From germline, CDR1 is MRHNA and CDR2 SNTAGT. The trim removed 1 base at V and 2 bases at J, leaving 9 bases unmatched. This CDR3 has 17 residues.

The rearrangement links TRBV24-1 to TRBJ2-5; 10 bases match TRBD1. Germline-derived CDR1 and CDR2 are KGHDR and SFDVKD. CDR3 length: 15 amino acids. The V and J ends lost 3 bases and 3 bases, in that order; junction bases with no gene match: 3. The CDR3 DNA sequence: TGTGCCACCAGTGATCTAGGGACAGGGGAAGAGACCCAGTACTTC. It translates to CATSDLGTGEETQYF.

CDR3 sequence: CASRGGTGYGYTF. For the CDR3, the DNA is TGTGCCAGCAGGGGCGGGACCGGGTATGGCTACACCTTC. The chain couples TRBV2 to TRBJ1-2; the D gene is possibly TRBD1 (5 bases). The CDR3 contains 13 residues. The germline V gene encodes CDR1 SNHLY and CDR2 FYNNEI. V was cut by 6 bases and J by 5 bases, with 13 bases left in between. The entire variable domain, with the rest obtained from reference TRBV2 and TRBJ1-2, is as follows: EPEVTQTPSHQVTQMGQEVILRCVPISNHLYFYWYRQILGQKVEFLVSFYNNEISEKSEIFDDQFSVERPDGSNFTLKIRSTKLEDSAMYFCASRGGTGYGYTFGSGTRLTVV.

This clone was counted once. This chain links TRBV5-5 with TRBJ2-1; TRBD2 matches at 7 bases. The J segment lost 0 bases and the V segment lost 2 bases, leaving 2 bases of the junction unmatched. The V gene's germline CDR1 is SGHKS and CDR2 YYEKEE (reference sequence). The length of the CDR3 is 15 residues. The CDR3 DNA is TGTGCCAGCAGCTTAGCGGGGAGCTCCTACAATGAGCAGTTCTTC. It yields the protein CASSLAGSSYNEQFF.

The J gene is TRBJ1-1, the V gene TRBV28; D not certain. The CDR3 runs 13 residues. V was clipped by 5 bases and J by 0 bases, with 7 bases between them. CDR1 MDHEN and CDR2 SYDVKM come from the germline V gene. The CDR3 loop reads CASSIAMNTEAFF. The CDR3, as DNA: TGTGCCAGCAGTATAGCTATGAACACTGAAGCTTTCTTT.

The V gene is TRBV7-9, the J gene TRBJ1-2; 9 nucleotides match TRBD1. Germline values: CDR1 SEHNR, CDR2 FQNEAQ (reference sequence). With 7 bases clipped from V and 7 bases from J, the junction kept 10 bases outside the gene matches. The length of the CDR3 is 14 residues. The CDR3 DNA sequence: TGTGCCAGCACCCCAACCGGGACAGGGATTGGCTACACCTTC. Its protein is CASTPTGTGIGYTF.

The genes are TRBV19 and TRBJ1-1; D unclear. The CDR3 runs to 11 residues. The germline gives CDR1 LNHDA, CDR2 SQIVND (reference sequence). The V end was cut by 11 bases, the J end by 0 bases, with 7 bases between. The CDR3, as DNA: TGTGCCGCCAGATTGAACACTGAAGCTTTCTTT. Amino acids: CAARLNTEAFF.

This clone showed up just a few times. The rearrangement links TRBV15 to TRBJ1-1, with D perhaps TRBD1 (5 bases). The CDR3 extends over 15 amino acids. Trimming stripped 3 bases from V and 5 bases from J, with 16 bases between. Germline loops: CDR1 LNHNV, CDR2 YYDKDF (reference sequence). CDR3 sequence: CATSRETDLWTEAFF. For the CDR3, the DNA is TGTGCCACCAGCAGGGAGACAGACCTATGGACTGAAGCTTTCTTT.

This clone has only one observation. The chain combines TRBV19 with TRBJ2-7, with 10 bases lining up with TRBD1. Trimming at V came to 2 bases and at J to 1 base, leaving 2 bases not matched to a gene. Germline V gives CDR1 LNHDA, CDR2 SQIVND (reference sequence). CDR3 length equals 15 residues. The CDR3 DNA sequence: TGTGCCAGTAGTATATGGGACAGGGGATCCTACGAGCAGTACTTC. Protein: CASSIWDRGSYEQYF.

The CDR3 DNA sequence: TGTGCCAGCAGCCCGCTGGTAGGGACAGGGGGGTACGAGCAGTACTTC. Amino acid sequence: CASSPLVGTGGYEQYF. The chain employs TRBV11-2 and TRBJ2-7, with 11 bases identical to TRBD1. Trimming at V came to 5 bases and at J to 4 bases, leaving 10 bases not matched to a gene. This CDR3 has 16 residues. Germline values: CDR1 SGHAT, CDR2 FQNNGV.

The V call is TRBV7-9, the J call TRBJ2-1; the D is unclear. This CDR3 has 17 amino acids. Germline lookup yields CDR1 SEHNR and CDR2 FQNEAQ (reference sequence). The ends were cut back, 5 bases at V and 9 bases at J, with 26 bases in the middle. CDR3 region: CASSPVPGSSNRGEQFF. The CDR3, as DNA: TGTGCCAGCAGCCCCGTTCCGGGTTCCTCGAATCGTGGTGAGCAGTTCTTC.

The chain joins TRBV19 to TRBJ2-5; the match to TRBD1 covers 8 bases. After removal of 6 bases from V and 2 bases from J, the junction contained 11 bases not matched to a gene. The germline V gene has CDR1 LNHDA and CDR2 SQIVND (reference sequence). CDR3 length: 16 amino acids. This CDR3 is CASRLGGTGVQETQYF. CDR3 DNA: TGTGCCAGTAGACTAGGAGGGACAGGCGTTCAAGAGACCCAGTACTTC.

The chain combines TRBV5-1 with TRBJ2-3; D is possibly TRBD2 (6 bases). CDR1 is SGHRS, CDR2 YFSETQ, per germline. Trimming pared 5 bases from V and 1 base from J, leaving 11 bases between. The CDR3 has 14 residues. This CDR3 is CASSFSSGTDTQYF. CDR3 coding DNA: TGCGCCAGCAGTTTTTCTAGCGGCACAGATACGCAGTATTTT.

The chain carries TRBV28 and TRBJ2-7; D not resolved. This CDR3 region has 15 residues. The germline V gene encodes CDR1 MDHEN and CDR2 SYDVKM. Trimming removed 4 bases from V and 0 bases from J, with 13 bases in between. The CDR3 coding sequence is TGTGCCAGCAGTTCACCCGGGTATTTCTCCTACGAGCAGTACTTC. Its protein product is CASSSPGYFSYEQYF.

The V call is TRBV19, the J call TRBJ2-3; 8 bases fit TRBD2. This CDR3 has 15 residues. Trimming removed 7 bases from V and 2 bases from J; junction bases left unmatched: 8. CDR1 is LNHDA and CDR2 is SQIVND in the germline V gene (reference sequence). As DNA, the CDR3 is TGTGCCAGTAAGTCCGGACTAGCCCTCACAGATACGCAGTATTTT. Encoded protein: CASKSGLALTDTQYF. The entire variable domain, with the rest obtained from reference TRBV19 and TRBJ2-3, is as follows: DGGITQSPKYLFRKEGQNVTLSCEQNLNHDAMYWYRQDPGQGLRLIYYSQIVNDFQKGDIAEGYSVSREKKESFPLTVTSAQKNPTAFYLCASKSGLALTDTQYFGPGTRLTVL.

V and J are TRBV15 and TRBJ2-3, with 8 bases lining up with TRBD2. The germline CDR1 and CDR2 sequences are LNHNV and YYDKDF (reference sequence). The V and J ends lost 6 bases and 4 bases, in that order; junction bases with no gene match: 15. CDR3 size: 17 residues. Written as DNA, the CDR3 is TGTGCCACCAGACCCCTGGGGGAGCGGGGGTCGGCAGATACGCAGTATTTT. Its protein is CATRPLGERGSADTQYF.

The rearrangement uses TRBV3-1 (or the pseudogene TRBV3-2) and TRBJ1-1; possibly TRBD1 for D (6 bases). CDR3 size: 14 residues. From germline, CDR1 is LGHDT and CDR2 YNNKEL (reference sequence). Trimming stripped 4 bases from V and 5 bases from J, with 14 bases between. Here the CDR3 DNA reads TGTGCCAGCAGCCCGCCTGGGGGCAGGACTGAAGCTTTCTTT. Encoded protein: CASSPPGGRTEAFF.

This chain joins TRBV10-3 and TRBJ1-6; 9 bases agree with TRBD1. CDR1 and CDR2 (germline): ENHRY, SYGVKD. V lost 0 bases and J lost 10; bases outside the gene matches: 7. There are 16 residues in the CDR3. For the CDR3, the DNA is TGTGCCATCAGTGAGTCCGGGACAGGGCCAAGGTCACCCCTCCACTTT. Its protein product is CAISESGTGPRSPLHF.